The rows below give T cell receptor beta chains drawn from one sample of a study of T cells in localized non-small cell lung cancer. The table came from immunoSEQ multiplex PCR; TCRdb's copy has only in-frame clones and leaves some out. In the table there are roughly 8,000 clones, roughly nine tenths of which are singletons. The specimen comprised peripheral blood mononuclear cells, sampled before any cancer treatment. Every receptor here comes from a male donor aged 60 or older with stage II lung adenocarcinoma. CDR3s include the opening cysteine and the closing phenylalanine or tryptophan. The D gene is left open where the match is weak. Rows give clone size only sometimes, using once, few, many, or a class for an expanded clone.

v_gene: TRBV18; d_gene: .; abundance: .; j_gene: TRBJ2-2; CDR3aa: CASFQGANTGELFF; CDR3nt: TGTGCCAGCTTCCAGGGAGCGAACACCGGGGAGCTGTTTTTT
v_gene: TRBV6-5; d_gene: .; abundance: .; j_gene: TRBJ2-3; CDR3aa: CASREDLLDTQYF; CDR3nt: TGTGCCAGCAGAGAAGACCTGCTGGATACGCAGTATTTT
v_gene: TRBV7-9; d_gene: .; abundance: .; j_gene: TRBJ2-5; CDR3aa: CASSALRDRETQYF; CDR3nt: TGTGCCAGCAGCGCGCTAAGGGACCGGGAGACCCAGTACTTC
v_gene: TRBV2; d_gene: TRBD1; abundance: once; j_gene: TRBJ2-1; CDR3aa: CASSLGGDRAYNEQFF; CDR3nt: TGTGCCAGCAGTCTAGGGGGGGACAGGGCTTACAATGAGCAGTTCTTC
v_gene: TRBV21-1; d_gene: .; abundance: .; j_gene: TRBJ2-7; CDR3aa: CASSILRGVSTYEQYF; CDR3nt: TGTGCCAGCAGCATACTTCGGGGGGTCTCGACCTACGAGCAGTACTTC
v_gene: TRBV7-9; d_gene: .; abundance: .; j_gene: TRBJ1-6; CDR3aa: CASSLAGRPDSPLHF; CDR3nt: TGTGCCAGCAGCTTAGCCGGACGGCCCGATTCACCCCTCCACTTT
v_gene: TRBV7-9; d_gene: TRBD1; abundance: .; j_gene: TRBJ2-1; CDR3aa: CASSRDSSYNEQFF; CDR3nt: TGTGCCAGCAGCCGGGACAGCTCCTACAATGAGCAGTTCTTC
v_gene: TRBV5-3; d_gene: TRBD1; abundance: .; j_gene: TRBJ1-1; CDR3aa: CASSENRGNTEAFF; CDR3nt: TGTGCCAGCAGCGAAAACAGGGGGAACACTGAAGCTTTCTTT
v_gene: TRBV11-3; d_gene: .; abundance: .; j_gene: TRBJ1-3; CDR3aa: CASSTGGAGGNTIYF; CDR3nt: TGTGCCAGCAGCACGGGGGGCGCGGGTGGAAACACCATATATTTT
v_gene: TRBV29-1; d_gene: TRBD2; abundance: .; j_gene: TRBJ2-1; CDR3aa: CSVARSGGAAEQFF; CDR3nt: TGCAGCGTTGCCCGAAGCGGGGGGGCAGCCGAGCAGTTCTTC
v_gene: TRBV2; d_gene: .; abundance: .; j_gene: TRBJ1-5; CDR3aa: CASSDMNQPQHF; CDR3nt: TGTGCCAGCAGTGACATGAATCAGCCCCAGCATTTT
v_gene: TRBV5-1; d_gene: TRBD1; abundance: .; j_gene: TRBJ2-2; CDR3aa: CASSLGTGTGELFF; CDR3nt: TGCGCCAGCAGCTTGGGGACAGGGACCGGGGAGCTGTTTTTT
v_gene: TRBV7-3; d_gene: .; abundance: .; j_gene: TRBJ2-6; CDR3aa: CASSLASSVAGANVLTF; CDR3nt: TGTGCCAGCAGCCTCGCCTCCTCCGTAGCTGGGGCCAACGTCCTGACTTTC
v_gene: TRBV2; d_gene: .; abundance: .; j_gene: TRBJ2-5; CDR3aa: CASSVGAQETQYF; CDR3nt: TGTGCCAGCAGTGTGGGGGCTCAAGAGACCCAGTACTTC
v_gene: TRBV7-2; d_gene: .; abundance: .; j_gene: TRBJ2-7; CDR3aa: CASSSSANEQYF; CDR3nt: TGTGCCAGCAGCTCTTCAGCCAACGAGCAGTACTTC
v_gene: TRBV2; d_gene: .; abundance: .; j_gene: TRBJ2-2; CDR3aa: CASSLQLGTGELFF; CDR3nt: TGTGCCAGCAGTTTGCAGTTGGGCACCGGGGAGCTGTTTTTT